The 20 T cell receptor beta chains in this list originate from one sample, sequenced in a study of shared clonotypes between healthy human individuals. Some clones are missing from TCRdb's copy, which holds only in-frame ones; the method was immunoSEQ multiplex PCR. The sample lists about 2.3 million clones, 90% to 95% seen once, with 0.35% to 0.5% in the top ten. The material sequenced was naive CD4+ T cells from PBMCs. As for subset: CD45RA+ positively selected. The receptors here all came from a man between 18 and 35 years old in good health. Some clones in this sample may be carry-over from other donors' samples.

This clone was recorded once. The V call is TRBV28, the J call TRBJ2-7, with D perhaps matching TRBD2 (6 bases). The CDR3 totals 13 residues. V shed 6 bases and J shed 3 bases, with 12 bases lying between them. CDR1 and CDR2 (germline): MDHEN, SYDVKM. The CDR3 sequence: CASSGSQIYEQYF. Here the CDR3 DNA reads TGTGCCAGCAGCGGGAGCCAGATCTACGAGCAGTACTTC.

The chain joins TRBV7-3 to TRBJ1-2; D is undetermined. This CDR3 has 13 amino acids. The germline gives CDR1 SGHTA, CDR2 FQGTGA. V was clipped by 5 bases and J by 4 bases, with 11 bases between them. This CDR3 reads CASSLQNSYGYTF. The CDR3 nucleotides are TGTGCCAGCAGCCTACAGAACTCCTATGGCTACACCTTC.

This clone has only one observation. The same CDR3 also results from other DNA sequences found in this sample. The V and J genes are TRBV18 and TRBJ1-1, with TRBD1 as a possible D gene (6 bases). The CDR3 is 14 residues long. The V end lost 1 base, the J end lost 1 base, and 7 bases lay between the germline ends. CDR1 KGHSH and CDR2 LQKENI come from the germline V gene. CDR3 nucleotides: TGTGCCAGCTCACCACAGGGGGGGAACACTGAAGCTTTCTTT. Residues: CASSPQGGNTEAFF.

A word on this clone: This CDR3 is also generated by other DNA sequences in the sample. Here the CDR3 reads CASSLRLAGGSDTQYF. CDR3 bases: TGTGCCAGCAGCTTGAGACTAGCGGGAGGGTCAGATACGCAGTATTTT. This rearrangement joins TRBV5-4 to TRBJ2-3; 14 bases are shared with TRBD2. The J segment lost 4 bases and the V segment lost 1 base, leaving 2 bases of the junction unmatched. CDR3 length: 16 residues. Germline lookup yields CDR1 SGHNT and CDR2 YYREEE (reference sequence).

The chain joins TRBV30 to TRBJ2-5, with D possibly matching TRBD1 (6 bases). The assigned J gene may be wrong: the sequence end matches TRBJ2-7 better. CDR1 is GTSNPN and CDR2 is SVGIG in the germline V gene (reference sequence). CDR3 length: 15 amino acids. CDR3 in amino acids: CAWSWGRGIPYEQYF. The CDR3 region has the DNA TGTGCCTGGAGTTGGGGCAGGGGAATTCCCTACGAGCAGTACTTC.

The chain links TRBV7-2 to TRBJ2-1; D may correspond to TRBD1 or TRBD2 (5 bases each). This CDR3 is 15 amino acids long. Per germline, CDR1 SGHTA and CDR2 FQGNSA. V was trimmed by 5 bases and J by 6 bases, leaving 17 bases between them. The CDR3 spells CASSPRRGPRNEQFF. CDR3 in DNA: TGTGCCAGCAGCCCACGACGGGGACCGCGCAATGAGCAGTTCTTC.

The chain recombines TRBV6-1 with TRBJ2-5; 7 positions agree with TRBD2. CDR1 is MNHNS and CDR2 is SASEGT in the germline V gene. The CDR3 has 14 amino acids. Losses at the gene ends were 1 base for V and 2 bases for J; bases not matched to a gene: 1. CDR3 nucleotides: TGTGCCAGCAGTGAAGAAGCGGGGCAAGAGACCCAGTACTTC. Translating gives CASSEEAGQETQYF.

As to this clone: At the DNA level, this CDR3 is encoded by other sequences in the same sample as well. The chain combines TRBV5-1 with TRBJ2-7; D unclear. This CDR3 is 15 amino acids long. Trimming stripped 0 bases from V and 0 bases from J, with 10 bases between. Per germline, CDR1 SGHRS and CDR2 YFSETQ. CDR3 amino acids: CASSLAAGSSYEQYF. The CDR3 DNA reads TGCGCCAGCAGCTTGGCAGCCGGAAGCTCCTACGAGCAGTACTTC.

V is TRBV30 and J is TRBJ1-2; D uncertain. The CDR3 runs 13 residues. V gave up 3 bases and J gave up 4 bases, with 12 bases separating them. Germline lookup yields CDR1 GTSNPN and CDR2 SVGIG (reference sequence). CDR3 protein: CAWRRVPLYGYTF. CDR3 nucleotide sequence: TGTGCCTGGAGAAGGGTGCCGCTCTATGGCTACACCTTC.

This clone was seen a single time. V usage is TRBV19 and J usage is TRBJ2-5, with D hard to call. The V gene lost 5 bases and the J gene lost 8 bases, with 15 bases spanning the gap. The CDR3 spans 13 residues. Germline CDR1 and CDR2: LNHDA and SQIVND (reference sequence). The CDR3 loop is CASSEAALGTQYF. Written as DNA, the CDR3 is TGTGCCAGTAGTGAGGCCGCCCTCGGTACCCAGTACTTC.

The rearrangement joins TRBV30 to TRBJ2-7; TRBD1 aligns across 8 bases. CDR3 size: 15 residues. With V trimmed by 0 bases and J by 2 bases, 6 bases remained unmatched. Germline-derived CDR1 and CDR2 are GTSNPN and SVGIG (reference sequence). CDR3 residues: CAWSVKDRDTYEQYF. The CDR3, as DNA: TGTGCCTGGAGTGTAAAGGACAGGGACACCTACGAGCAGTACTTC. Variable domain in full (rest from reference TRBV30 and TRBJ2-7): SQTIHQWPATLVQPVGSPLSLECTVEGTSNPNLYWYRQAAGRGLQLLFYSVGIGQISSEVPQNLSASRPQDRQFILSSKKLLLSDSGFYLCAWSVKDRDTYEQYFGPGTRLTVT.

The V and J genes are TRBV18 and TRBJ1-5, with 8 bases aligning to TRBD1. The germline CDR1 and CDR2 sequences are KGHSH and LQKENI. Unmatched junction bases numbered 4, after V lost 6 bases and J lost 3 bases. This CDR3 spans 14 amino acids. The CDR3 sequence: CASSLTGVNQPQHF. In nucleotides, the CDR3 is TGTGCCAGCTCCCTGACAGGGGTCAATCAGCCCCAGCATTTT. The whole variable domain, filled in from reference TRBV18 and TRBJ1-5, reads NAGVMQNPRHLVRRRGQEARLRCSPMKGHSHVYWYRQLPEEGLKFMVYLQKENIIDESGMPKERFSAEFPKEGPSILRIQQVVRGDSAAYFCASSLTGVNQPQHFGDGTRLSIL.

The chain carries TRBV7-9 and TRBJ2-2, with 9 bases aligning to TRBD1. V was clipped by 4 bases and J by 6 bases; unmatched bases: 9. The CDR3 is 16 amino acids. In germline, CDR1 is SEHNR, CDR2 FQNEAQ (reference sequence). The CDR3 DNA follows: TGTGCCAGCAGCTACGTCAGGACAGGGGATTCCGGGGAGCTGTTTTTT. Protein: CASSYVRTGDSGELFF.

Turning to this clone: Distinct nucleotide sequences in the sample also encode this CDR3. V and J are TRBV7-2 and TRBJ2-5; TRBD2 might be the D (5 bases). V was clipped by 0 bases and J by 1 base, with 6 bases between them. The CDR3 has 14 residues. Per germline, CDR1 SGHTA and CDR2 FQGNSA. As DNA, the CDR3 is TGTGCCAGCAGCTTAGCGGGAGCCCAAGAGACCCAGTACTTC. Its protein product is CASSLAGAQETQYF.

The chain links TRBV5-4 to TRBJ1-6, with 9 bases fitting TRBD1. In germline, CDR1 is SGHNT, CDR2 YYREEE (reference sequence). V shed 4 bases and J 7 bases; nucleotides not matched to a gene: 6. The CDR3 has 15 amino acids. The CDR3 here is CASSPWTGENSPLHF. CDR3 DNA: TGTGCCAGCAGCCCGTGGACAGGGGAGAATTCACCCCTCCACTTT.

CDR3 amino acids: CASSRVGAMSYEQYF. CDR3 sequence (DNA): TGTGCCAGCAGTCGGGTGGGGGCCATGAGCTACGAGCAGTACTTC. The rearrangement uses TRBV28 and TRBJ2-7, with a possible D match to TRBD1 (6 bases). Trimming removed 5 bases from V and 3 bases from J, with 17 bases in between. CDR3 size: 15 residues. Per germline, CDR1 MDHEN and CDR2 SYDVKM. The entire variable domain, with the rest obtained from reference TRBV28 and TRBJ2-7, is as follows: DVKVTQSSRYLVKRTGEKVFLECVQDMDHENMFWYRQDPGLGLRLIYFSYDVKMKEKGDIPEGYSVSREKKERFSLILESASTNQTSMYLCASSRVGAMSYEQYFGPGTRLTVT.

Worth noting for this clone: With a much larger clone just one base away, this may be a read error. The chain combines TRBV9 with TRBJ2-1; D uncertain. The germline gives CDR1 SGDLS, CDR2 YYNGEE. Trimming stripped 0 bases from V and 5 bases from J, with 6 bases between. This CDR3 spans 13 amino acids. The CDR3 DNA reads TGTGCCAGCAGCGTAGAAAGCCACAATGAGCAGTTCTTC. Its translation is CASSVESHNEQFF.

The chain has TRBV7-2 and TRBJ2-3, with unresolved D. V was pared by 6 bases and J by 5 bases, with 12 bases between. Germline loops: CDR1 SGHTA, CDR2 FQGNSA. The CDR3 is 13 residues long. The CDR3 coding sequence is TGTGCCAGCAGTCCCGAGGCCAAAGATACGCAGTATTTT. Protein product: CASSPEAKDTQYF.

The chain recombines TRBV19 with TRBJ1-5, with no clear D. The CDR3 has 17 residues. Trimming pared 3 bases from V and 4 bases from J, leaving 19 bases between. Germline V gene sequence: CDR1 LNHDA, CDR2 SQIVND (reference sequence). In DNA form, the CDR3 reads TGTGCCAGTAGTATTGGTCAAGCCAGAGGGAGGAATCAGCCCCAGCATTTT. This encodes CASSIGQARGRNQPQHF.

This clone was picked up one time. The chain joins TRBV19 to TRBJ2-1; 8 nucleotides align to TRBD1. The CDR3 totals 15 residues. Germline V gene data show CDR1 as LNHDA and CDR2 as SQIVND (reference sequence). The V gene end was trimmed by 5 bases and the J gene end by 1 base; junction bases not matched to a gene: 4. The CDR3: CASSGTGGSYNEQFF. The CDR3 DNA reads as TGTGCCAGTAGTGGGACAGGCGGTTCCTACAATGAGCAGTTCTTC.